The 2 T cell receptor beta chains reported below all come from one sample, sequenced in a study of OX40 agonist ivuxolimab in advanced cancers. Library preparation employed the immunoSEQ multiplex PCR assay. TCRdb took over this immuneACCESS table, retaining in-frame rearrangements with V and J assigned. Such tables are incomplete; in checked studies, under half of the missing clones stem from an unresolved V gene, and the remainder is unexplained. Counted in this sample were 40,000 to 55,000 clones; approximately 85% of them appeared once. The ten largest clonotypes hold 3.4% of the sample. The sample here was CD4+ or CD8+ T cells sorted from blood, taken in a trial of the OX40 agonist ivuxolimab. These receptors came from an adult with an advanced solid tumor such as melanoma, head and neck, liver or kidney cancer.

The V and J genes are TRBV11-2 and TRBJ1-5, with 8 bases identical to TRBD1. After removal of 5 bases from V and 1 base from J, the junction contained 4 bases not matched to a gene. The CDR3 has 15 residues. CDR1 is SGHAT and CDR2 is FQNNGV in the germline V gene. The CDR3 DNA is TGTGCCAGCAGCATTACAGGGGGAAGCAATCAGCCCCAGCATTTT. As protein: CASSITGGSNQPQHF.

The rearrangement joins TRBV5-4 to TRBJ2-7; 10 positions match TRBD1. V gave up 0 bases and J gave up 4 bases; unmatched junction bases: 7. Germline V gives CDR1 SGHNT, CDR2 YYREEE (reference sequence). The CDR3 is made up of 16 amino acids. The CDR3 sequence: CASSLEGTGVKYEQYF. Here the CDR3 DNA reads TGTGCCAGCAGCTTGGAAGGGACAGGGGTCAAGTACGAGCAGTACTTC.